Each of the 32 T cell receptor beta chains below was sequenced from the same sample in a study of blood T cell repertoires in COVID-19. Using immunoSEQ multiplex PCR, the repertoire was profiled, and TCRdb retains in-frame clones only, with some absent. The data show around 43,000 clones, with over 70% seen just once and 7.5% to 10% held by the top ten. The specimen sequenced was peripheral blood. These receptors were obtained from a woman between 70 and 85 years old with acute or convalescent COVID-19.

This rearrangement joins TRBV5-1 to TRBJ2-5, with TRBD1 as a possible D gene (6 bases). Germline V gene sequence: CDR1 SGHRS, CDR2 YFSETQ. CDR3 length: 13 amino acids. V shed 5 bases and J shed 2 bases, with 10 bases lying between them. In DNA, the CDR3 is TGCGCCAGCAGACGGGACAATCAAGAGACCCAGTACTTC. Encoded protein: CASRRDNQETQYF.

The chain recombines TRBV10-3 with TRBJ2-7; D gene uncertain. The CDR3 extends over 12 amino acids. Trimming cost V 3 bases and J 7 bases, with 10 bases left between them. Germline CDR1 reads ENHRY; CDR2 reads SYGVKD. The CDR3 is CAISDVQAEQYV. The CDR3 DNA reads TGTGCCATCAGTGACGTCCAGGCAGAGCAGTACGTC.

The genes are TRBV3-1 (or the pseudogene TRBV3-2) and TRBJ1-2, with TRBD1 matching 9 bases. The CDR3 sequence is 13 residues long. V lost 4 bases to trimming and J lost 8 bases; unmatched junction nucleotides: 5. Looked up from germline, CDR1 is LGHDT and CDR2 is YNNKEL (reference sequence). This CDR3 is CASSLWTGVGYTF. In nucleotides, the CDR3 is TGTGCCAGCAGCCTCTGGACAGGGGTAGGCTACACCTTC.

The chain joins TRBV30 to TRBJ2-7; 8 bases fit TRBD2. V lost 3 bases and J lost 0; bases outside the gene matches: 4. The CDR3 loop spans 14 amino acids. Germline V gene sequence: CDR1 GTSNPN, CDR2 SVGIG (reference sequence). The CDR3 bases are TGTGCCTGGAGCCGGCTAGCGGGCTCCTACGAGCAGTACGTC. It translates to CAWSRLAGSYEQYV.

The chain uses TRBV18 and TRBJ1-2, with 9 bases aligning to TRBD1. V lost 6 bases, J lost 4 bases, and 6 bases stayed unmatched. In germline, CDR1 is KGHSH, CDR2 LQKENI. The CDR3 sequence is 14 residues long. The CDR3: CASSPGTGTYGYTF. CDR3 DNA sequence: TGTGCCAGCTCCCCCGGGACAGGGACCTATGGCTACACCTTC.

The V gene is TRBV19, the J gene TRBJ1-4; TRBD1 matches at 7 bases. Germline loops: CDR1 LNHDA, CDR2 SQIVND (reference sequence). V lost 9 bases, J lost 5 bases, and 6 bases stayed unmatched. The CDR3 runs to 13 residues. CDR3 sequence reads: CASSLGQNEKLFF. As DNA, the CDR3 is TGTGCCAGCTCCCTGGGACAGAATGAAAAACTGTTTTTT.

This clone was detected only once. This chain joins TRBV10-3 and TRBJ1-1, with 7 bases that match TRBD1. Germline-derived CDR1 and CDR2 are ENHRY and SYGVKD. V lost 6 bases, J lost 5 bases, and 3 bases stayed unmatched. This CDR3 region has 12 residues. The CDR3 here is CAIRGGPTEAFF. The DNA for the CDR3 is TGTGCCATCAGAGGGGGCCCAACTGAAGCTTTCTTT.

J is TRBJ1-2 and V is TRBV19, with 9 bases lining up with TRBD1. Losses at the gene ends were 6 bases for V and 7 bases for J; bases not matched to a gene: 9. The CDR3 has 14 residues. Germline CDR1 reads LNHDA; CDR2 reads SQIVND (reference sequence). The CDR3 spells CASRSGTGITGYTF. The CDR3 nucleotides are TGTGCCAGTAGGTCCGGGACAGGGATAACTGGCTACACCTTC.

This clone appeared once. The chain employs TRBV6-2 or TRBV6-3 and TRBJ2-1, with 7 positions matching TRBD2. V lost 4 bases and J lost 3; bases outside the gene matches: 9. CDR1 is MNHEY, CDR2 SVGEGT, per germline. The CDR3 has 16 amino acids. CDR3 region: CASSSSAGMFYNEQFF. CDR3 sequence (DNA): TGTGCCAGCAGTTCCTCAGCGGGGATGTTCTACAATGAGCAGTTCTTC.

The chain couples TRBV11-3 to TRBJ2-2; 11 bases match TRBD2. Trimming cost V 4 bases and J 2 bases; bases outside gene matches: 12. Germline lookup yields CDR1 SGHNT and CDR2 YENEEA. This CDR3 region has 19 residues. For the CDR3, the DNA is TGTGCCAGCAGCTATAGGGGGTGGGGACTAGCGGTCAACACCGGGGAGCTGTTTTTT. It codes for CASSYRGWGLAVNTGELFF.

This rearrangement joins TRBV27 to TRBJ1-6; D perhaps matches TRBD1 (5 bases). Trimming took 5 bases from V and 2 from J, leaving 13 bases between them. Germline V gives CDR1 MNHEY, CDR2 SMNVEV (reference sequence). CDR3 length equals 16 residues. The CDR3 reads CASSRSREAYNSPLHF. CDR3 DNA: TGTGCCAGCAGTCGCTCCAGGGAGGCCTATAATTCACCCCTCCACTTT.

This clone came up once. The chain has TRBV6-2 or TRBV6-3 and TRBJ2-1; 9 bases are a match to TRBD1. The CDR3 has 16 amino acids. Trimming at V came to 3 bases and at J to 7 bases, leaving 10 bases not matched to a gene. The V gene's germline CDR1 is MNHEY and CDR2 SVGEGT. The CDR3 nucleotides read TGTGCCAGCAGTTATCCCCTGAACAGGGGGCGTAATGAGCAGTTCTTC. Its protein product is CASSYPLNRGRNEQFF.

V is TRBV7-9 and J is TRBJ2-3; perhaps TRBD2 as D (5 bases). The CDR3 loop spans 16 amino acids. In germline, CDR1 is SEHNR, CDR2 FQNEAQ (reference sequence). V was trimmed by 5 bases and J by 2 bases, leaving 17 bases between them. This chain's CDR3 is CASSLSSTSSTDTQYF. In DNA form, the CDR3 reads TGTGCCAGCAGCCTTAGTAGTACTAGTTCCACAGATACGCAGTATTTT.

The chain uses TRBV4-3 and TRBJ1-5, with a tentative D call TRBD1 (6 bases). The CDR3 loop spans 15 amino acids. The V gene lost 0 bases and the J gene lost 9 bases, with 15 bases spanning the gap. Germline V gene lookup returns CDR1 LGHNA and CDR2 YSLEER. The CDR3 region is CASSQDRGGFGPQHF. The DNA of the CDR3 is TGCGCCAGCAGCCAAGATAGGGGGGGTTTTGGGCCCCAGCATTTT.

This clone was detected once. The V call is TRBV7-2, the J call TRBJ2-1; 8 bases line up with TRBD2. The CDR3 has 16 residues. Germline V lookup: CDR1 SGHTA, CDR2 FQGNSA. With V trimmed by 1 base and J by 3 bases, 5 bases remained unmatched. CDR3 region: CASSLVWRGDYNEQFF. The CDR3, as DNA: TGTGCCAGCAGCTTAGTATGGCGGGGGGACTACAATGAGCAGTTCTTC.

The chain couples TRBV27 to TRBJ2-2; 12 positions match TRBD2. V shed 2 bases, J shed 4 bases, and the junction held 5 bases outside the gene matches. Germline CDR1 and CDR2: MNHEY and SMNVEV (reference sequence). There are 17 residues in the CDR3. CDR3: CASSLTGLAGFTGELFF. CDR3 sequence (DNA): TGTGCCAGCAGTTTAACGGGACTAGCGGGCTTCACCGGGGAGCTGTTTTTT.

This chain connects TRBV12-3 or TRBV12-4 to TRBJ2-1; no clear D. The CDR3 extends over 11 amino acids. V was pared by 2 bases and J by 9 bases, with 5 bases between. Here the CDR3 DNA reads TGTGCCAGCAGTTTATATAGTGAGCAGTTCTTC. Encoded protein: CASSLYSEQFF.

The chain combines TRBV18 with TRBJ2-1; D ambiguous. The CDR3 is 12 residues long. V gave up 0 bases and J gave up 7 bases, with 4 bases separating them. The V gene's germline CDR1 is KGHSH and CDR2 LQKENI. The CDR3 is CASSPPRNEQFF. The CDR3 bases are TGTGCCAGCTCACCACCGAGGAATGAGCAGTTCTTC.

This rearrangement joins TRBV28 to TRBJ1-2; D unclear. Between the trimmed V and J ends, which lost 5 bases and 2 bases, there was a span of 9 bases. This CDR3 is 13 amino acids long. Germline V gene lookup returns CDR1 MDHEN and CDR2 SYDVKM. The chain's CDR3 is CASSMRLNYGYTF. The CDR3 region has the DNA TGTGCCAGCAGTATGAGGTTAAACTATGGCTACACCTTC.

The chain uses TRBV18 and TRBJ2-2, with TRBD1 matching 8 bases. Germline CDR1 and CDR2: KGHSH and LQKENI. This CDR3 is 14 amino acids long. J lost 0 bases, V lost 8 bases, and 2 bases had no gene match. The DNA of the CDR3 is TGTGCCAGCCCGACAGGGGCGAACACCGGGGAGCTGTTTTTT. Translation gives CASPTGANTGELFF.

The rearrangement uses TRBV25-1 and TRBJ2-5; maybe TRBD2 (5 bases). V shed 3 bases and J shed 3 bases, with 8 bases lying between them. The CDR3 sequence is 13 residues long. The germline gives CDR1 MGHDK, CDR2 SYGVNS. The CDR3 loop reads CASSEWGEETQYF. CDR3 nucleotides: TGTGCCAGCAGTGAGTGGGGAGAAGAGACCCAGTACTTC.

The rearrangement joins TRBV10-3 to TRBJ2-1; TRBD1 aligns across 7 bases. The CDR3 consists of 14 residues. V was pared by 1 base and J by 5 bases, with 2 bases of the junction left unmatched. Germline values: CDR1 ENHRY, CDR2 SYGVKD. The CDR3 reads CAISEWGQNNEQFF. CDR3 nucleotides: TGTGCCATCAGTGAGTGGGGACAGAACAATGAGCAGTTCTTC.

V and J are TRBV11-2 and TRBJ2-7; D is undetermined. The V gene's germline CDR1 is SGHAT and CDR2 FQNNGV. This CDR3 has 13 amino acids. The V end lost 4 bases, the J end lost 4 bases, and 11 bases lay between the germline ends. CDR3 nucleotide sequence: TGTGCCAGCAGCTCACCAGGAATGTACGAGCAGTACGTC. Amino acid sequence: CASSSPGMYEQYV.

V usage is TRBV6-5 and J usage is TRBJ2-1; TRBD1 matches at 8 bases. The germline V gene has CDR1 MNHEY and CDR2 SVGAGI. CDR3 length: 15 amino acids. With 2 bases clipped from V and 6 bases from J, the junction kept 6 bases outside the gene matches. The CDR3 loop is CASSYGTGRVNEQFF. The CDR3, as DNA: TGTGCCAGCAGTTACGGGACAGGACGAGTCAATGAGCAGTTCTTC.

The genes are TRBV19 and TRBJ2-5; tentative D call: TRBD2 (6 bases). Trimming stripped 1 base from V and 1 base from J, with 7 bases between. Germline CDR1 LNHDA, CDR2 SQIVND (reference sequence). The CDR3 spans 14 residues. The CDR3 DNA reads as TGTGCCAGTAGTATAGCGGGACTCCAAGAGACCCAGTACTTC. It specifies CASSIAGLQETQYF.

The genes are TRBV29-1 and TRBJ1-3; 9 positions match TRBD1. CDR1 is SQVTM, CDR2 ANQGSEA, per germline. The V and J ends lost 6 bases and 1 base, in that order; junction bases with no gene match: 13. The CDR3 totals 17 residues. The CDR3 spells CSVMDRGSFSSGNTIYF. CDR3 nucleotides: TGCAGCGTCATGGACAGGGGATCCTTCTCGTCTGGAAACACCATATATTTT.

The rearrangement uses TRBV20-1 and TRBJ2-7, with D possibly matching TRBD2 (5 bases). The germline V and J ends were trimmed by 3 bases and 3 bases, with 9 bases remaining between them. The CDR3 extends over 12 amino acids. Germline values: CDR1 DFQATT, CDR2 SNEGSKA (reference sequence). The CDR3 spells CSASPGNYEQYV. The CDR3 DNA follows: TGCAGTGCTAGTCCGGGAAACTACGAGCAGTACGTC.

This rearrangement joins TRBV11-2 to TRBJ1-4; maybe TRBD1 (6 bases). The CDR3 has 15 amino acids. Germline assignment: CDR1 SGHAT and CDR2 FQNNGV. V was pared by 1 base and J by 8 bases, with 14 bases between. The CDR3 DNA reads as TGTGCCAGCAGCTTAGCGCAAGGGGGGGTGGAAAAACTGTTTTTT. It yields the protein CASSLAQGGVEKLFF.

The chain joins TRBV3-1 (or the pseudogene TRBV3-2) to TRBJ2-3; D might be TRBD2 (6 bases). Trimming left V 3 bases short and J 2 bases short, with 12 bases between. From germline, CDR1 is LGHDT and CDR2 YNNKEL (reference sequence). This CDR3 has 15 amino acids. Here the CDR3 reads CASSQSGTYTDTQYF. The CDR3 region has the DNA TGTGCCAGCAGCCAGTCCGGGACTTACACAGATACGCAGTATTTT.

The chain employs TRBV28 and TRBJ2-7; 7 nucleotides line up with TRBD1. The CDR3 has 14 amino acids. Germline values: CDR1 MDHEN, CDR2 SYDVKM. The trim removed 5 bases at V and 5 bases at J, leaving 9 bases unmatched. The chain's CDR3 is CASSPQGVTNEQYV. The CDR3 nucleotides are TGTGCCAGCAGTCCCCAGGGGGTCACCAACGAGCAGTACGTC.

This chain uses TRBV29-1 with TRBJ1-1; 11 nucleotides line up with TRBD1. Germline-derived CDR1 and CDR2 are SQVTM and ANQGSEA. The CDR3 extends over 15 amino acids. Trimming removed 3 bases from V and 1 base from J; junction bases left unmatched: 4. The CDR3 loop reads CSVDGQGARNTEAFF. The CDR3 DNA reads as TGCAGCGTTGACGGACAGGGGGCCAGGAACACTGAAGCTTTCTTT.

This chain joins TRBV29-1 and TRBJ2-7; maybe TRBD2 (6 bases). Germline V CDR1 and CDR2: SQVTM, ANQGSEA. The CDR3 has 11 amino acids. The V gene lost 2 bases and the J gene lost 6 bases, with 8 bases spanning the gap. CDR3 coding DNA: TGCAGCGTTGAAATGGGGGGCGAGCAGTACGTC. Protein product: CSVEMGGEQYV.